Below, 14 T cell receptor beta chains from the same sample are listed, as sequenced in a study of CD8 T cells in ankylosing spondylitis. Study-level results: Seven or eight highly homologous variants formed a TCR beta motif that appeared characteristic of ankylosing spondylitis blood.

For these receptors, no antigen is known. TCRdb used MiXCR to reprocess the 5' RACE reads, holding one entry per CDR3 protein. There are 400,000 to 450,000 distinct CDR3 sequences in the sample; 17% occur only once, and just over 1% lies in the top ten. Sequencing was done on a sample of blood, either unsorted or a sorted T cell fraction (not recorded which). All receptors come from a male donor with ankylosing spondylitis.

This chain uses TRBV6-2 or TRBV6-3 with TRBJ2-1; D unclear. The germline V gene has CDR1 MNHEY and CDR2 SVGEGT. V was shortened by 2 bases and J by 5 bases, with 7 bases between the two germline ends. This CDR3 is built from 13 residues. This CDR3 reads CASSYLNHNEQFF. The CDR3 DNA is TGTGCCAGCAGTTACCTCAATCACAATGAGCAGTTCTTC.

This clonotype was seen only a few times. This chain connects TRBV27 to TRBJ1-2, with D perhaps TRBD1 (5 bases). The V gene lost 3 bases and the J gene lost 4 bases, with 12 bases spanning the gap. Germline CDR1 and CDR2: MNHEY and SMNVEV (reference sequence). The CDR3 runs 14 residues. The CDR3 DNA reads TGTGCCAGCAGTTTGGGGGGTAGGGGCTATGGCTACACCTTC. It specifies CASSLGGRGYGYTF.

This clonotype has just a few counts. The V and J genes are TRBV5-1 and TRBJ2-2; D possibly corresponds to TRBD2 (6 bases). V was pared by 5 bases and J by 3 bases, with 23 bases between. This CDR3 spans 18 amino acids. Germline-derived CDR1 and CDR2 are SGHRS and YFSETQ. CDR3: CASSARDFRRVYTGELFF. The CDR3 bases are TGCGCCAGCAGTGCCAGGGACTTTAGGCGGGTTTACACCGGGGAGCTGTTTTTT.

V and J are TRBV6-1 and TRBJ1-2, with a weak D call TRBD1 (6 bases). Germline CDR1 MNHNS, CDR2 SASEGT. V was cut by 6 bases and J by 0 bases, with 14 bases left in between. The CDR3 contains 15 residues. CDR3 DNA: TGTGCCAGCAGAGTGGGCGGGACAACTAACTATGGCTACACCTTC. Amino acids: CASRVGGTTNYGYTF.

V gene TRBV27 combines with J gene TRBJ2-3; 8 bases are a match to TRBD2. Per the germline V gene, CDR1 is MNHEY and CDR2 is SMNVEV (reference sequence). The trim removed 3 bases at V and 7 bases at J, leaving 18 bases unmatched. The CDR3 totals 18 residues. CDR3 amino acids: CASSLGGVSGNRGNTQYF. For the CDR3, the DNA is TGTGCCAGCAGTTTGGGGGGGGTTAGCGGGAACCGGGGAAATACGCAGTATTTT.

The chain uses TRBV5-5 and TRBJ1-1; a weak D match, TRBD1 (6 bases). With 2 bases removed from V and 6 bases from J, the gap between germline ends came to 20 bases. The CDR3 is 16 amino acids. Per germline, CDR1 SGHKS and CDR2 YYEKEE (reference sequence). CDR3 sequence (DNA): TGTGCCAGCAGCTTACAGGGTGGGCGCGGTACTGCTGAAGCTTTCTTT. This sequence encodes CASSLQGGRGTAEAFF.

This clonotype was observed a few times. Here the CDR3 reads CASRPQGAYNEQFF. The CDR3 nucleotides are TGTGCCAGCAGGCCGCAGGGTGCCTACAATGAGCAGTTCTTC. The rearrangement links TRBV3-1 to TRBJ2-1; possibly TRBD1 for D (5 bases). Trimming took 6 bases from V and 2 from J, leaving 11 bases between them. Germline-derived CDR1 and CDR2 are LGHDT and YNNKEL (reference sequence). The CDR3 totals 14 residues.

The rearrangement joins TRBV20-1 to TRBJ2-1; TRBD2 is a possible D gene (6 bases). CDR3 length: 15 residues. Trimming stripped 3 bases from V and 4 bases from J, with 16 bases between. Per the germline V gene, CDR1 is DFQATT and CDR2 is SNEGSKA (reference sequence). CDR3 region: CSASQGSGEYNEQFF. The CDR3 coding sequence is TGCAGTGCTAGTCAGGGTAGCGGAGAGTACAATGAGCAGTTCTTC.

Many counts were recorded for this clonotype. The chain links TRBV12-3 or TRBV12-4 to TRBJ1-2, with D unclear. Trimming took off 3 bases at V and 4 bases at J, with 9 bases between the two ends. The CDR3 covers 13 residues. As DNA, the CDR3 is TGTGCCAGCAGTTTTAGAGGGTTCTATGGCTACACCTTC. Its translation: CASSFRGFYGYTF.

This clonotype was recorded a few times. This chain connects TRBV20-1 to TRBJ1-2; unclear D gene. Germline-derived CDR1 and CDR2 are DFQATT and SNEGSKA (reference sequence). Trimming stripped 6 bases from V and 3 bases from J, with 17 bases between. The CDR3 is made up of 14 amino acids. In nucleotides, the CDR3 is TGCAGTGCCCCCATCGGTAGGGAAGACTATGGCTACACCTTC. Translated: CSAPIGREDYGYTF.

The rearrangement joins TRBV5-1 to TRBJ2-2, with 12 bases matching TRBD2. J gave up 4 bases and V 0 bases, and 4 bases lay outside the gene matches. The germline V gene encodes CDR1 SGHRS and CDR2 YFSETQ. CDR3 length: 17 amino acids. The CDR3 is CASSLGLAGAPTGELFF. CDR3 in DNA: TGCGCCAGCAGCTTGGGACTAGCGGGAGCCCCCACCGGGGAGCTGTTTTTT.

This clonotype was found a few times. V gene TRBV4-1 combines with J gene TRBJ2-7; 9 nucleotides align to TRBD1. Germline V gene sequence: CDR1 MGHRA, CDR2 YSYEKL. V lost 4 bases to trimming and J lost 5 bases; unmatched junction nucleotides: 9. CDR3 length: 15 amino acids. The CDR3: CASSPSGTGYNEQYF. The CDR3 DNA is TGCGCCAGCAGCCCGTCCGGGACAGGGTATAACGAGCAGTACTTC.

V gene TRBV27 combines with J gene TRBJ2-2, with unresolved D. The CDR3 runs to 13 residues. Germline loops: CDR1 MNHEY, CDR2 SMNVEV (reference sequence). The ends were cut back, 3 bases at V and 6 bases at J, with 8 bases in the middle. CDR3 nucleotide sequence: TGTGCCAGCAGTTTTTCCCCCCCCGGGGAGCTGTTTTTT. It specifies CASSFSPPGELFF.

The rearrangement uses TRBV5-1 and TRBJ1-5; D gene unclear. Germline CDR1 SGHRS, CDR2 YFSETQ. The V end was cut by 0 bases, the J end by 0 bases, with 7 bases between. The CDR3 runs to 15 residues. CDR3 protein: CASSLVPGSNQPQHF. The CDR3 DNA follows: TGCGCCAGCAGCTTGGTCCCAGGTAGCAATCAGCCCCAGCATTTT.